The sequence of this T cell receptor beta chain was determined in a study of blood T cell repertoires in COVID-19. Trimming pared 2 bases from V and 9 bases from J, leaving 5 bases between. The CDR3 covers 12 residues. Some clones are missing from TCRdb's copy, which holds only in-frame ones; the method was immunoSEQ multiplex PCR. This sample has approximately 450,000 clones, with around 87% found just once. The chain carries TRBV12-3 or TRBV12-4 and TRBJ1-6; D gene unclear. This TCR was sampled from a man under 40 who had recovered from COVID-19. Sequenced: PBMCs or T cells enriched from blood (not recorded which). Here the CDR3 DNA reads TGTGCCAGCAGTTTAAGCGCTTCACCCCTCCACTTT. It is translated as CASSLSASPLHF.